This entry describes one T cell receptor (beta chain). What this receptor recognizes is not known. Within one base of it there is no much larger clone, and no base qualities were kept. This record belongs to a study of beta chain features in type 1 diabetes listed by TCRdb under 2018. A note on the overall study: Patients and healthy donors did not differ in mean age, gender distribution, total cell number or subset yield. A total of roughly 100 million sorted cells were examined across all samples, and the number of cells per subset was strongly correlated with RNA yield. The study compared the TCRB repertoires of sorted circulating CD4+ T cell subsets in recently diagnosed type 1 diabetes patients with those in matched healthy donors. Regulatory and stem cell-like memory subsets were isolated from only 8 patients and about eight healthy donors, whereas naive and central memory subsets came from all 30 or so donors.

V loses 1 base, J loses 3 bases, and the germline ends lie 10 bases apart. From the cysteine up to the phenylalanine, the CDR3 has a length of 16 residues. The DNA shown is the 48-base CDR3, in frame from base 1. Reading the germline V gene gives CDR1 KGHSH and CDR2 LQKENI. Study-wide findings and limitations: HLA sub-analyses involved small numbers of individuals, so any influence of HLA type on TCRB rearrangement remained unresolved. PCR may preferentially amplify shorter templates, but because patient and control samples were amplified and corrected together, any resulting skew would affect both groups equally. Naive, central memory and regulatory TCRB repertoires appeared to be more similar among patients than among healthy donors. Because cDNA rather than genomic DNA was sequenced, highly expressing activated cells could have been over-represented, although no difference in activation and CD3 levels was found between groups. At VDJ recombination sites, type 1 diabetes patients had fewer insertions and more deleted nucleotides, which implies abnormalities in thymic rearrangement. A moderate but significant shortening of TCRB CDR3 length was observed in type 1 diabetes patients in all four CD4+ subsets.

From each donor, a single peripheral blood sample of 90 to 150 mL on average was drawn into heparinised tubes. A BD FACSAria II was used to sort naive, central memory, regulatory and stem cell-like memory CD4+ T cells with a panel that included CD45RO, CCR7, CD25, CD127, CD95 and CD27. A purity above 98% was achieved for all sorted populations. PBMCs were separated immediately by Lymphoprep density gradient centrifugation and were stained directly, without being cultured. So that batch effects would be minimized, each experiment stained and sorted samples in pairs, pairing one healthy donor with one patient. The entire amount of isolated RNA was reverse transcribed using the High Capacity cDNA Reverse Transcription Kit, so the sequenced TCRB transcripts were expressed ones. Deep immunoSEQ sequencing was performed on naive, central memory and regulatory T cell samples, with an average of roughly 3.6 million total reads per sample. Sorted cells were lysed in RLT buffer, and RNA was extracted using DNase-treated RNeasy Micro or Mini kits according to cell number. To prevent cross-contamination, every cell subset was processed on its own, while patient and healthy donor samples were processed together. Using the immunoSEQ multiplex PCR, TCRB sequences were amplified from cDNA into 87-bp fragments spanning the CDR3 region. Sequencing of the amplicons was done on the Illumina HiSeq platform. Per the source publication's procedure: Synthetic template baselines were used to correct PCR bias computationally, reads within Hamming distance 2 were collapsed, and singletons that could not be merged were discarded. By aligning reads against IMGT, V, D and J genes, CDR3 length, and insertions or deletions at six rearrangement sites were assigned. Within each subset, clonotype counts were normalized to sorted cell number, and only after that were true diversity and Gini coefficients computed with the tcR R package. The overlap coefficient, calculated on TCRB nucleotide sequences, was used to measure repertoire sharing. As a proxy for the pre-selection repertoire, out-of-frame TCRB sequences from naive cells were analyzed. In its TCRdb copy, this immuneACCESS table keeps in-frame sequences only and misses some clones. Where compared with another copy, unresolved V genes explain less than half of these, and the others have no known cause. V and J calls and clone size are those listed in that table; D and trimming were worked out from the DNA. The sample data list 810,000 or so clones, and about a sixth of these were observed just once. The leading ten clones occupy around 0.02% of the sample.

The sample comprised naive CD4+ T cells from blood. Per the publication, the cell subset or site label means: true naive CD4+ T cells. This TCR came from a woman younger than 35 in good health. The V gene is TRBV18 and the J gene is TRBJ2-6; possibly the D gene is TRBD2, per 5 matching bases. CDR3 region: CASSPQEGSGANVLTF. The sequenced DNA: TGTGCCAGCTCACCACAAGAGGGTAGTGGGGCCAACGTCCTGACTTTC.